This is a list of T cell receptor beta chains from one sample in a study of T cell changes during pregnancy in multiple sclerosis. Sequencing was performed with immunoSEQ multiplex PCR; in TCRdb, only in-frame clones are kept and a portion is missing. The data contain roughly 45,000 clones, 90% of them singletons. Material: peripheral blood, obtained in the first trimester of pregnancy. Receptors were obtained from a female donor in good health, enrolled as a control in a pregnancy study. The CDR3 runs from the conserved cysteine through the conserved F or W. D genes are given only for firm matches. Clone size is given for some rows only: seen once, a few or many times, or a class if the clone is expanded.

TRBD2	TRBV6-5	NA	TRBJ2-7	TGTGCCAGCAGTTACTCGAGCGGGGCGCCCTACGAGCAGTACTTC	CASSYSSGAPYEQYF
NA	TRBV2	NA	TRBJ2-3	TGTGCCAGCAGTGTACAGGGATCTAGCACAGATACGCAGTATTTT	CASSVQGSSTDTQYF
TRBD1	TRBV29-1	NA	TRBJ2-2	TGCAGCGTTGCCGGGACAGCCAACACCGGGGAGCTGTTTTTT	CSVAGTANTGELFF
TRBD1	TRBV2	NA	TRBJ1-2	TGTGCCAGCAGTGACCCCGGACAGGTTAACTATGGCTACACCTTC	CASSDPGQVNYGYTF
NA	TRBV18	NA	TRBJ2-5	TGTGCCAGCTCACCCCGCCGGGAGCCAAGGGAGACCCAGTACTTC	CASSPRREPRETQYF
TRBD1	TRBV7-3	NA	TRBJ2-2	TGTGCCAGCAGGGGGACAGGGAGCGCGGGCGGGGAGCTGTTTTTT	CASRGTGSAGGELFF
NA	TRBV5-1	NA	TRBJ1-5	TGCGCCAGCAGCCAGCAGCCAGGGGACGATCAGCCCCAGCATTTT	CASSQQPGDDQPQHF
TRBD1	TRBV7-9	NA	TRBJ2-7	TGTGCCAGCAGCTTGACTCGGACAGGGAACTACGAGCAGTACTTC	CASSLTRTGNYEQYF
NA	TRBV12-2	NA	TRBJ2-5	TGTGCAAGTCGCTTAGCGAGTCTAGGTTGGCAAGAGACCCAGTACTTC	CASRLASLGWQETQYF
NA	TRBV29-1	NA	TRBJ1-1	TGCAGCGTTGATCTAGGCTCTTGGACTGAAGCTTTCTTT	CSVDLGSWTEAFF
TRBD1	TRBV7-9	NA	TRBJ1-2	TGTGCCAGCAGCCGCGCCGGGACAGGGGTGCGGGGCTACACCTTC	CASSRAGTGVRGYTF
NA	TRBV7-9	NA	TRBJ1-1	TGTGCCAGCAGCCCCTCCAGGGGAGTTGGCACTGAAGCTTTCTTT	CASSPSRGVGTEAFF
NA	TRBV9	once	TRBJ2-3	TGTGCCAGCAGCATAACTAGCACAGATACGCAGTATTTT	CASSITSTDTQYF
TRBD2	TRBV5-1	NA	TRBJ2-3	TGCGCCAGCAGCTCACGCGAGACTAGCGGAGCGGGAACAGATACGCAGTATTTT	CASSSRETSGAGTDTQYF
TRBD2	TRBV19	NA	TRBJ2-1	TGTGCCAGTAGTATAGGACTAGCTGTGAATGAGCAGTTCTTC	CASSIGLAVNEQFF
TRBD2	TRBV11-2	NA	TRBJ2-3	TGTGCCAGCAGCCCTGGGACTAGCGGGAGGTCTTACACAGATACGCAGTATTTT	CASSPGTSGRSYTDTQYF
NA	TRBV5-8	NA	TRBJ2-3	TGTGCCAGCAGCTTGGGGGGGCAAACTACGCAGTATTTT	CASSLGGQTTQYF
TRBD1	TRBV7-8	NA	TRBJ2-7	TGTGCCAGCAGCTTAAACAGGGGACGAGCCGCTGAGTACTTC	CASSLNRGRAAEYF
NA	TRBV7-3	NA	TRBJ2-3	TGTGCCAGCAGCGATGCAGTAACAGATACGCAGTATTTT	CASSDAVTDTQYF
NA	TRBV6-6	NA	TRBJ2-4	TGTGCCAGCAGACTTCTACGGCAGGGGGGAAACATTCAGTACTTC	CASRLLRQGGNIQYF
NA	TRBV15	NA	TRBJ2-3	TGTGCCACCAGCAGAGATCAAGCGGCGGCAGATACGCAGTATTTT	CATSRDQAAADTQYF
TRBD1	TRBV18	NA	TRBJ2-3	TGTGCCAGCTCACCAACGGACAGGGGCACGGATACGCAGTATTTT	CASSPTDRGTDTQYF
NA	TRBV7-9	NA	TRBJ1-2	TGTGCCAGCAGCTTACCCGCGGGGGGGGTTAACTATGGCTACACCTTC	CASSLPAGGVNYGYTF
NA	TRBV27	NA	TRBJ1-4	TGTGCCAGCAGTCCCCGGGGTTTTCCTTCGGGGGAAAAACTGTTTTTT	CASSPRGFPSGEKLFF
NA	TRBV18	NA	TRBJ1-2	TGTGCCAGCTCACCATTCGTCGGTGAATGGGGCGGCGGCTACACCTTC	CASSPFVGEWGGGYTF
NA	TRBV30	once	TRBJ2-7	TGTGCCTGGGCTAACCGTTACAGTACCTACGAGCAGTACTTC	CAWANRYSTYEQYF
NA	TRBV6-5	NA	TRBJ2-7	TGTGCCAGCAGTCCCCGGGGATTGACCTACGAGCAGTACTTC	CASSPRGLTYEQYF
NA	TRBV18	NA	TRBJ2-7	TGTGCCAGCTCACGGGCAGGCGAAACCTACGAGCAGTACTTC	CASSRAGETYEQYF
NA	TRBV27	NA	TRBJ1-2	TGTGCCAGCAGTAAAAGTCAGGGATGGTATGGCTACACCTTC	CASSKSQGWYGYTF
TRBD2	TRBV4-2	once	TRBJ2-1	TGTGCCAGCAGCCACGGGACTAGCGGAAACAATGAGCAGTTCTTC	CASSHGTSGNNEQFF
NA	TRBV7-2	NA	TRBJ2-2	TGTGCCAGCAGCTTAGCGCCTGGACAGATCAACACCGGGGAGCTGTTTTTT	CASSLAPGQINTGELFF
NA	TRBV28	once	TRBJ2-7	TGTGCCAGCAATTCCCCGGACAGGTTCTCTCGTGGGGGGTCCTACGAGCAGTACTTC	CASNSPDRFSRGGSYEQYF
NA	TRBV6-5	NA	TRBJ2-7	TGTGCCAGCAGTTACGCCCAAGGGGGCTACGAGCAGTACTTC	CASSYAQGGYEQYF
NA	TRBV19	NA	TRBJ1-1	TGTGCCAGTAGTATTTTAAGGGGGAACACTGAAGCTTTCTTT	CASSILRGNTEAFF
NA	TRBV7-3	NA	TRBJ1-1	TGTGCCAGCAGCACGACAGGAGAAAACACTGAAGCTTTCTTT	CASSTTGENTEAFF
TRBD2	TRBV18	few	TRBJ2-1	TGTGCCAGCTCACCGTGGACTAGCTCCTACAATGAGCAGTTCTTC	CASSPWTSSYNEQFF
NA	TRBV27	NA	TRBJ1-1	TGTGCCAGCAGTTTAAGTAGGGGGAACACTGAAGCTTTCTTT	CASSLSRGNTEAFF
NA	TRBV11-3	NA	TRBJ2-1	TGTGCCAGCAGCTTAGTCTCTAGCTCCTACAATGAGCAGTTCTTC	CASSLVSSSYNEQFF
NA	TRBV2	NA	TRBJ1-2	TGTGCCAGCAGTGGACAGAACTATGGCTACACCTTC	CASSGQNYGYTF
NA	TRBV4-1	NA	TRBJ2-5	TGCGCCAGCAGCCAGTGGAGGAAAGAGACCCAGTACTTC	CASSQWRKETQYF
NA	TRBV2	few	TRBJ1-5	TGTGCCAGCAGTAGTCAGGGGATGAATCAGCCCCAGCATTTT	CASSSQGMNQPQHF
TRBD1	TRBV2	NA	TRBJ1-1	TGTGCCAGCACATGGACAGGTAACACTGAAGCTTTCTTT	CASTWTGNTEAFF
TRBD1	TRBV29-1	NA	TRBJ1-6	TGCAGCGTTGAAGAGGGACAGGGGGCGAGGGGTTATAATTCACCCCTCCACTTT	CSVEEGQGARGYNSPLHF
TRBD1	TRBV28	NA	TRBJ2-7	TGTGCCAGCAGTTCAGGACAGGGGGGCGACGAGCAGTACTTC	CASSSGQGGDEQYF
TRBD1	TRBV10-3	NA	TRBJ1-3	TGTGCCATAGGAGACAGGGCAAACACCATATATTTT	CAIGDRANTIYF
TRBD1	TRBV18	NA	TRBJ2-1	TGTGCCAGCTCACCACTTAGGGACAGGGTCTACAATGAGCAGTTCTTC	CASSPLRDRVYNEQFF
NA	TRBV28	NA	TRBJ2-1	TGTGCCAGCAGTTTATGGGACAAAAACAATGAGCAGTTCTTC	CASSLWDKNNEQFF
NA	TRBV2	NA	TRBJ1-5	TGTGCCAGCAGTACAGATAGCAATCAGCCCCAGCATTTT	CASSTDSNQPQHF
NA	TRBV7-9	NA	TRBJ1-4	TGTGCCAGCAGCATAGGAGGCAAGAATGAAAAACTGTTTTTT	CASSIGGKNEKLFF
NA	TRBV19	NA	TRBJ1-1	TGTGCCAGTAGTATGTACAGCTGGGCGAACACTGAAGCTTTCTTT	CASSMYSWANTEAFF
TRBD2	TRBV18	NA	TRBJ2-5	TGTGCCAGCTCGACGGGGGGGGGCCAAGAGACCCAGTACTTC	CASSTGGGQETQYF